This passage covers 10 T cell receptor beta chains from one sample sequenced in a study of a mutant IDH1 vaccine in newly diagnosed glioma (dated by TCRdb to the early 2020s). Libraries came from the immunoSEQ multiplex PCR assay. TCRdb holds this immuneACCESS table with in-frame rearrangements only. Some clones are missing; in checked studies, unresolved V genes explain under half, and the rest has no known cause. For this sample the table gives about 100,000 clones, of which about 80% were detected only once. The ten largest account for 7% to 9% of the sample. The time point label, as the study defines it: baseline, week 1 (first vaccination visit). The treatment or condition label here, explained by the study, means: pre-vaccination baseline after standard-of-care therapy. The material was PBMCs, obtained from a glioma patient treated with radiotherapy, temozolomide or both. These TCRs come from a man between 35 and 55 years old with glioma.

This sequence joins TRBV4-1 and TRBJ1-1; tentatively, D is TRBD1 (5 bases). Trimming took 0 bases from V and 10 from J, leaving 12 bases between them. CDR1 is MGHRA and CDR2 is YSYEKL in the germline V gene. The CDR3 extends over 13 amino acids. In DNA, the CDR3 is TGCGCCAGCAGCCAAGATCGGGCAGGGCGAGCTTTCTTT. Its translation is CASSQDRAGRAFF.

The rearrangement uses TRBV6-5 and TRBJ2-1; 8 bases are shared with TRBD1. Germline trimming cut 7 bases from V and 4 bases from J; bases unmatched to any gene: 6. Germline V CDR1 and CDR2: MNHEY, SVGAGI. The CDR3 consists of 14 residues. The CDR3 loop reads CASTRQGTYNEQFF. The CDR3 DNA reads TGTGCCAGCACTCGACAGGGGACGTACAATGAGCAGTTCTTC.

The V and J genes are TRBV6-6 and TRBJ2-7; the D gene could be TRBD1 or TRBD2 (5 bases each). V lost 2 bases and J lost 7, with 6 bases in between. In germline, CDR1 is MNHNY, CDR2 SVGAGI (reference sequence). The CDR3 totals 11 residues. The DNA for the CDR3 is TGTGCCAGCAGTTACGGGGGAGAGCAGTACTTC. As protein: CASSYGGEQYF.

This chain connects TRBV7-8 to TRBJ1-1; D perhaps matches TRBD1 (6 bases). Trimming left V 5 bases short and J 4 bases short, with 14 bases between. The CDR3 covers 14 residues. CDR1 SGHVS and CDR2 FQNEAQ come from the germline V gene. CDR3 protein: CASSVQGEFTEAFF. The CDR3, as DNA: TGTGCCAGCAGCGTACAGGGAGAATTCACTGAAGCTTTCTTT. The complete variable domain, with remaining parts taken from reference TRBV7-8 and TRBJ1-1, reads GAGVSQSPRYKVAKRGQDVALRCDPISGHVSLFWYQQALGQGPEFLTYFQNEAQLDKSGLPSDRFFAERPEGSVSTLKIQRTQQEDSAVYLCASSVQGEFTEAFFGQGTRLTVV.

The genes are TRBV6-1 and TRBJ2-5; no clear D gene. Gene TRBJ2-7 matches the end of the DNA better, so the J call may be wrong. The CDR3 has 13 amino acids. The V gene's germline CDR1 is MNHNS and CDR2 SASEGT. Here the CDR3 reads CASAWELSYEQYF. Written as DNA, the CDR3 is TGTGCCAGCGCCTGGGAACTATCCTACGAGCAGTACTTC.

V and J are TRBV7-8 and TRBJ2-7; either TRBD1 or TRBD2 may supply D (5 bases each). V dropped 1 base and J dropped 0 bases, with 10 bases sitting between them. Germline V CDR1 and CDR2: SGHVS, FQNEAQ. The CDR3 length is 15 residues. The CDR3 nucleotides are TGTGCCAGCAGCTTAGGGGGGTACAGCTCCTACGAGCAGTACTTC. Its translation: CASSLGGYSSYEQYF.

This chain's CDR3 is CSVPGWRRNNTGELFF. The CDR3 coding sequence is TGCAGCGTCCCCGGGTGGCGGAGAAACAACACCGGGGAGCTGTTTTTT. This rearrangement joins TRBV29-1 to TRBJ2-2, with D unresolved. Germline V lookup: CDR1 SQVTM, CDR2 ANQGSEA. V was cut by 6 bases and J by 2 bases, with 19 bases left in between. The CDR3 has 16 amino acids.

This clone was counted a few times. The chain uses TRBV6-5 and TRBJ1-1; weak D call: TRBD1 (5 bases). The V gene lost 0 bases and the J gene lost 3 bases, with 11 bases spanning the gap. The CDR3 sequence is 15 residues long. Germline values: CDR1 MNHEY, CDR2 SVGAGI. The CDR3 reads CASSYSRVGDTEAFF. CDR3 nucleotide sequence: TGTGCCAGCAGTTACTCCCGGGTAGGGGACACTGAAGCTTTCTTT.

The V call is TRBV20-1, the J call TRBJ1-2; a possible D gene is TRBD1 (5 bases). Trimming left V 0 bases short and J 7 bases short, with 6 bases between. Germline CDR1 is DFQATT and CDR2 is SNEGSKA (reference sequence). The CDR3 consists of 11 residues. CDR3 nucleotides: TGCAGTGCTAGAGAGCAGGGTGGCTACACCTTC. This translates into CSAREQGGYTF.

The chain joins TRBV29-1 to TRBJ2-1, with D maybe TRBD2 (5 bases). Trimming took 2 bases from V and 5 from J, leaving 7 bases between them. The CDR3 consists of 12 residues. CDR1 and CDR2 from the germline V gene are SQVTM and ANQGSEA. CDR3 loop: CSVEWENNEQFF. The CDR3, as DNA: TGCAGCGTTGAATGGGAGAACAATGAGCAGTTCTTC.